These 2 T cell receptor beta chains were sequenced from one sample in a study of OX40 agonist ivuxolimab in advanced cancers. Profiled with immunoSEQ multiplex PCR; TCRdb holds only in-frame clones, not every one. The sample includes 65,000 to 95,000 clones, about 92% of them seen just once. This material consisted of CD4+ or CD8+ T cells sorted from blood, taken in a trial of the OX40 agonist ivuxolimab. These receptors all stem from an adult with an advanced solid tumor such as melanoma, head and neck, liver or kidney cancer.

This clone was picked up one time. The rearrangement uses TRBV19 and TRBJ2-1, with D possibly matching TRBD1 (6 bases). CDR1 and CDR2 from the germline V gene are LNHDA and SQIVND (reference sequence). V lost 3 bases, J lost 5 bases, and 11 bases lay in between. CDR3 length: 14 residues. The CDR3 spells CASSMAGVHNEQFF. In nucleotides, the CDR3 is TGTGCCAGTAGTATGGCAGGGGTTCACAATGAGCAGTTCTTC.

The chain recombines TRBV11-2 with TRBJ2-4; no reliable D call. V gave up 4 bases and J gave up 5 bases, with 24 bases separating them. Germline V gene sequence: CDR1 SGHAT, CDR2 FQNNGV. The CDR3 spans 18 residues. The CDR3 here is CASSSGLTHLKDENIQYF. The DNA of the CDR3 is TGTGCCAGCAGCTCCGGGCTAACCCACCTTAAAGACGAAAACATTCAGTACTTC.